This T cell receptor (beta chain) was captured in a study of PD-1 blockade in classical Hodgkin lymphoma. Study-wide results and caveats: Prior to therapy, complete responders displayed diversity much like that of newly diagnosed patients. Before treatment, TCR diversity in newly diagnosed patients was reportedly lower than in healthy donors.

Time point described: cycle 4 day 1 (C4D1), after 6 weeks of nivolumab. Each patient relapsed following autologous stem cell transplantation, and prior brentuximab vedotin exposure differed. The CDR3 extends over 18 amino acids. The V gene's germline CDR1 is LNHDA and CDR2 SQIVND (reference sequence). The V and J ends lost 7 bases and 0 bases respectively, with 22 bases between them. Produced via immunoSEQ multiplex PCR; TCRdb's table is partial and in-frame only. The sample has 43,000 or so clones, just under 80% seen once; the top ten hold 37%. Details on this clone: Its antigen is as yet unknown.

The TCR originated in a human donor with classical Hodgkin lymphoma. The genes are TRBV19 and TRBJ1-5; unclear D gene. The source was peripheral blood mononuclear cells (PBMCs), collected before the fourth cycle of nivolumab. The CDR3 is CASTGRDAGPHSNQPQHF. The CDR3 DNA reads TGTGCCAGTACTGGGCGGGATGCCGGGCCTCATAGCAATCAGCCCCAGCATTTT.